The clone carrying this TCR beta chain has ten or more counts. This record comes from a study of T cells after yellow fever vaccination. TCRdb called the 5' RACE reads again in MiXCR, with one record for every CDR3 protein. The sample consists of some 390,000 distinct CDR3 sequences, over 5% of them appearing once. The germline V gene has CDR1 MNHNS and CDR2 SASEGT. The CDR3 contains 15 residues. V was pared by 6 bases and J by 2 bases, with 14 bases between. Source: PBMCs, taken 5 days after the yellow fever booster vaccination. This clonotype originated in a man aged 25 to 40 who received the YFV17D yellow fever vaccine. The V gene is TRBV6-1, the J gene TRBJ2-1, with TRBD2 as a possible D gene (6 bases). The CDR3 DNA follows: TGTGCCAGCAGCCCAACCGGGACTGCCTACAATGAGCAGTTCTTC. Amino acids: CASSPTGTAYNEQFF.